The clone carrying this TCR beta chain was recorded only once. The sample belongs to a study of OX40 agonist ivuxolimab in advanced cancers. Study in general: Eligibility rules accepted prior anti-PD-1, anti-PD-L1 or anti-CTLA-4 therapy, and 35% to 40% had some.

Sequenced by immunoSEQ multiplex PCR; TCRdb stores in-frame clones only, minus some. In the table there are about 51,000 clones, 65% to 85% of which are singletons. The CDR3 is made up of 16 amino acids. The trim removed 6 bases at V and 6 bases at J, leaving 6 bases unmatched. From germline, CDR1 is ENHRY and CDR2 SYGVKD. The starting material was CD4+ or CD8+ T cells sorted from blood, obtained in a trial of the OX40 agonist ivuxolimab. The V gene is TRBV10-3, the J gene TRBJ2-2, with 14 bases identical to TRBD2. This TCR came from an adult with an advanced solid tumor such as melanoma, head and neck, liver or kidney cancer. The CDR3 sequence: CAIRAPGLAGAGELFF. The CDR3 DNA sequence: TGTGCCATCAGGGCCCCGGGACTAGCGGGAGCCGGGGAGCTGTTTTTT.